The entry that follows covers one T cell receptor (beta chain) sequence. The antigen remains undetermined. The entry originates in a study of radiotherapy plus CTLA-4 blockade in lung cancer. Notes on the study in general: In blood, TCR clones derived from the tumor expanded after radiotherapy plus ipilimumab.

Repertoires were generated with immunoSEQ multiplex PCR, while TCRdb's copy carries only in-frame clones and drops some. In the table there are tens of thousands of clones, 70% to 80% of which are singletons. The V segment lost 3 bases and the J segment 11 bases; nucleotides outside the gene matches: 7. Germline-derived CDR1 and CDR2 are SGHTA and FQGNSA. The CDR3 has 13 residues. This receptor was taken from a human donor with non-small cell lung cancer that progressed on radiotherapy plus ipilimumab. Sequenced material: peripheral blood, taken from a patient treated with radiotherapy plus ipilimumab. V usage is TRBV7-2 and J usage is TRBJ2-1; the match to TRBD1 covers 7 bases. The CDR3 DNA sequence: TGTGCCAGCAGCTTTGCAGGGGGTACTCAGCAGTTCTTC. This sequence encodes CASSFAGGTQQFF.